The following is a T cell receptor (beta chain) sequence with its context. This sample is part of a study of blood T cell repertoires in COVID-19. Original analysis: Reference gene primer amplification gave nucleated cell count estimates. TCRdb's copy holds only in-frame clones and misses some; the assay was immunoSEQ multiplex PCR. V, J and clone size are those of that table, while D and trimming were read from the DNA. The sample contains around 62,000 clones, just under 90% of which appear only once. This CDR3 comprises 15 residues. With 4 bases clipped from V and 9 bases from J, the junction kept 12 bases outside the gene matches. Germline V gives CDR1 SGHTA, CDR2 FQGTGA.

The sample was peripheral blood. The J gene is TRBJ2-1, the V gene TRBV7-3, with 7 bases aligning to TRBD2. This clonotype originated in a man in his sixties with acute or convalescent COVID-19. CDR3 loop: CASSSPGGAVAEQFF. The CDR3 DNA follows: TGTGCCAGCAGCTCCCCGGGAGGAGCAGTAGCTGAGCAGTTCTTC.